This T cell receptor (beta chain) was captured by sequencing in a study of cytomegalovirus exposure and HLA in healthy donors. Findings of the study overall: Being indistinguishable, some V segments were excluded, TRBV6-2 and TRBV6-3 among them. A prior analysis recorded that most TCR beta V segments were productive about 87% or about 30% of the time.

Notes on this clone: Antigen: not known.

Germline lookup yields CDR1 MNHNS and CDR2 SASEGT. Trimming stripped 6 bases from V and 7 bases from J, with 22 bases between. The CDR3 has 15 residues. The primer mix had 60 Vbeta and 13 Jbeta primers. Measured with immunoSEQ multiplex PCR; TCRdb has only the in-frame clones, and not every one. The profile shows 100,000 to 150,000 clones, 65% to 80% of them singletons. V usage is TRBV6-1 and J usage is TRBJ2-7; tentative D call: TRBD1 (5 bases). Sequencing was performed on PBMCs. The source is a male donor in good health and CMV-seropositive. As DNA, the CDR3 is TGTGCCAGCAGCCTAGTGCGTGACAGCAGATGGGAGCAGTACTTC. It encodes CASSLVRDSRWEQYF.